The 21 T cell receptor beta chains presented below share a single source sample, sequenced in a study of beta chain features in type 1 diabetes. The isolated RNA, all of it, was reverse transcribed, so expressed TCRB transcripts were what got sequenced. TCRdb's table, derived via immunoSEQ multiplex PCR, lists solely in-frame clones and lacks some. Counted here are under 450,000 clones, more than 12% occurring once; the ten biggest clones make up about 0.018%. The sequencing sample was made of naive CD4+ T cells from blood. The receptors come from a woman in her late teens or twenties in good health.

The CDR3 spells CASSEAIGSGGNQPQHF. CDR3 coding DNA: TGTGCCAGCAGTGAAGCCATTGGGTCGGGAGGCAATCAGCCCCAGCATTTT. This chain connects TRBV6-1 to TRBJ1-5; D call uncertain. Trimming left V 0 bases short and J 2 bases short, with 14 bases between. The germline V gene encodes CDR1 MNHNS and CDR2 SASEGT. The CDR3 consists of 17 residues.

This clone was picked up a small number of times. The chain is built from TRBV5-4 and TRBJ1-1; TRBD1 might be the D (5 bases). V shed 5 bases and J shed 10 bases, with 18 bases lying between them. The CDR3 sequence is 13 residues long. Germline values: CDR1 SGHNT, CDR2 YYREEE (reference sequence). CDR3 coding DNA: TGTGCCAGCAGTAGACAGCCCACACTGAGAGCTTTCTTT. Amino acid sequence: CASSRQPTLRAFF.

The chain couples TRBV7-9 to TRBJ2-2; 10 bases are a match to TRBD1. V lost 5 bases, J lost 3 bases, and 3 bases stayed unmatched. The CDR3 is made up of 15 amino acids. Germline assignment: CDR1 SEHNR and CDR2 FQNEAQ (reference sequence). CDR3 amino acids: CASSTGTGDTGELFF. CDR3 bases: TGTGCCAGCAGCACGGGGACAGGGGACACCGGGGAGCTGTTTTTT.

The gene calls are TRBV5-1 and TRBJ2-7; 7 positions match TRBD1. V trimming: 0 bases; J trimming: 6 bases; junction bases outside the gene matches: 6. This CDR3 has 14 residues. In germline, CDR1 is SGHRS, CDR2 YFSETQ. CDR3 DNA sequence: TGCGCCAGCAGCTTGGACACAGGGGATGGCGAGCAGTACTTC. As protein: CASSLDTGDGEQYF.

The gene calls are TRBV14 and TRBJ1-1; D might be TRBD1 (5 bases). Trimming cost V 1 base and J 5 bases, with 14 bases left between them. The CDR3 is made up of 15 amino acids. Germline loops: CDR1 SGHDN, CDR2 FVKESK. CDR3 sequence: CASSQAYGGRTEAFF. Here the CDR3 DNA reads TGTGCCAGCAGCCAAGCGTACGGGGGACGGACTGAAGCTTTCTTT.

CDR3 residues: CSVEMTVSEYNEQFF. DNA for the CDR3: TGCAGCGTTGAAATGACAGTGAGTGAGTACAATGAGCAGTTCTTC. The chain employs TRBV29-1 and TRBJ2-1; tentatively, D is TRBD1 (5 bases). This CDR3 comprises 15 residues. Germline V gene data show CDR1 as SQVTM and CDR2 as ANQGSEA. V was trimmed by 2 bases and J by 4 bases, leaving 15 bases between them.

With regard to this clone: The same CDR3 also results from other DNA sequences found in this sample. The chain is built from TRBV18 and TRBJ1-1; a possible D gene is TRBD1 (6 bases). Germline CDR1 reads KGHSH; CDR2 reads LQKENI. Trimming took off 3 bases at V and 1 base at J, with 6 bases between the two ends. The CDR3 consists of 13 residues. The CDR3 loop reads CASSPTGNTEAFF. The CDR3 DNA reads as TGTGCCAGCTCACCGACAGGGAACACTGAAGCTTTCTTT.

In its sample, this clone was seen a few times. The chain carries TRBV2 and TRBJ2-5, with D possibly TRBD2 on 5 matching bases. The germline V gene has CDR1 SNHLY and CDR2 FYNNEI. Trimming cost V 4 bases and J 2 bases, with 14 bases left between them. CDR3 length equals 15 residues. This CDR3 reads CASSGPGNIQETQYF. CDR3 in DNA: TGTGCCAGCAGTGGGCCGGGGAATATACAAGAGACCCAGTACTTC.

This clone showed up just a few times. The gene calls are TRBV29-1 and TRBJ1-1; 8 bases fit TRBD1. The germline CDR1 and CDR2 sequences are SQVTM and ANQGSEA. The junction had 2 bases not matched to a gene; V was cut back by 4 bases and J by 4 bases. The CDR3 is made up of 12 amino acids. The CDR3 here is CSVVDRATEAFF. The CDR3 DNA is TGCAGCGTTGTGGACAGGGCCACTGAAGCTTTCTTT.

This clone has more than one count but fewer than ten. The J gene is TRBJ2-2, the V gene TRBV6-6, with D tentatively TRBD2 (5 bases). The CDR3 is made up of 14 amino acids. The germline V gene encodes CDR1 MNHNY and CDR2 SVGAGI (reference sequence). The ends were cut back, 2 bases at V and 4 bases at J, with 8 bases in the middle. As DNA, the CDR3 is TGTGCCAGCAGTTACCCCACTAGCACCGGGGAGCTGTTTTTT. It codes for CASSYPTSTGELFF.

This chain links TRBV9 with TRBJ2-5, with TRBD2 matching over 7 bases. The germline V gene has CDR1 SGDLS and CDR2 YYNGEE. This CDR3 contains 15 residues. J lost 5 bases, V lost 4 bases, and 11 bases had no gene match. Here the CDR3 reads CASSPWWEGRETQYF. CDR3 DNA sequence: TGTGCCAGCAGCCCCTGGTGGGAGGGCCGGGAGACCCAGTACTTC. Combining the CDR3 with reference TRBV9 and TRBJ2-5 gives the whole variable domain DSGVTQTPKHLITATGQRVTLRCSPRSGDLSVYWYQQSLDQGLQFLIQYYNGEERAKGNILERFSAQQFPDLHSELNLSSLELGDSALYFCASSPWWEGRETQYFGPGTRLLVL.

The CDR3 spells CASSPTAGSTDTQYF. As DNA, the CDR3 is TGTGCCAGCTCACCAACGGCAGGGAGCACAGATACGCAGTATTTT. V usage is TRBV18 and J usage is TRBJ2-3, with D perhaps TRBD1 (5 bases). This CDR3 is built from 15 residues. Germline V gene data show CDR1 as KGHSH and CDR2 as LQKENI. Deletions cut 2 bases from V and 0 bases from J, with 9 bases between. Drawing the rest from reference TRBV18 and TRBJ2-3, the complete variable domain is NAGVMQNPRHLVRRRGQEARLRCSPMKGHSHVYWYRQLPEEGLKFMVYLQKENIIDESGMPKERFSAEFPKEGPSILRIQQVVRGDSAAYFCASSPTAGSTDTQYFGPGTRLTVL.

In this sample, this clone turned up a few times. The chain recombines TRBV4-1 with TRBJ2-3; tentative D call: TRBD2 (5 bases). V shed 0 bases and J shed 5 bases, with 18 bases lying between them. The CDR3 spans 17 residues. The germline gives CDR1 MGHRA, CDR2 YSYEKL. DNA of the CDR3: TGCGCCAGCAGCCAAGATCCGGCCCATGGAGGCTTAGATACGCAGTATTTT. This sequence encodes CASSQDPAHGGLDTQYF.

The J gene is TRBJ1-2, the V gene TRBV30; D not resolved. CDR3 length: 12 amino acids. Germline V lookup: CDR1 GTSNPN, CDR2 SVGIG (reference sequence). The ends were cut back, 3 bases at V and 7 bases at J, with 12 bases in the middle. The CDR3: CAWSSSVGGYTF. Here the CDR3 DNA reads TGTGCCTGGAGCTCGTCCGTCGGTGGCTACACCTTC.

The rearrangement links TRBV29-1 to TRBJ2-7, with D possibly matching TRBD1 (5 bases). The CDR3 consists of 12 residues. The V gene lost 3 bases and the J gene lost 3 bases, with 9 bases spanning the gap. Germline V lookup: CDR1 SQVTM, CDR2 ANQGSEA. The CDR3 DNA sequence: TGCAGCGTTGAGGGGCGCCGCTACGAGCAGTACTTC. Its translation is CSVEGRRYEQYF.

The rearrangement links TRBV7-2 to TRBJ2-7, with D hard to call. Germline values: CDR1 SGHTA, CDR2 FQGNSA. Trimming pared 1 base from V and 2 bases from J, leaving 6 bases between. This CDR3 has 13 amino acids. Written as DNA, the CDR3 is TGTGCCAGCAGCTTAGTAGTACCCTACGAGCAGTACTTC. Residues: CASSLVVPYEQYF.

The chain carries TRBV27 and TRBJ2-7; TRBD1 is a possible D gene (6 bases). V lost 2 bases and J lost 5, with 16 bases in between. The CDR3 sequence is 15 residues long. The V gene's germline CDR1 is MNHEY and CDR2 SMNVEV (reference sequence). The CDR3 sequence: CASSLTGTGLDEQYF. CDR3 nucleotide sequence: TGTGCCAGCAGTTTAACCGGCACAGGGCTCGACGAGCAGTACTTC.

This clone turned up a few times. CDR3 bases: TGTGCCAGCAGCCAACTTGGACTAGCGGGCGTCCCCCACGAGCAGTACTTC. Protein sequence: CASSQLGLAGVPHEQYF. The gene calls are TRBV7-9 and TRBJ2-5; 11 bases line up with TRBD2. Gene TRBJ2-7 matches the end of the DNA better, so the J call may be wrong. This CDR3 has 17 residues. The germline CDR1 and CDR2 sequences are SEHNR and FQNEAQ (reference sequence).

This clone was counted a few times. The chain has TRBV7-2 and TRBJ2-7, with 9 bases fitting TRBD1. The CDR3 sequence is 16 residues long. V lost 2 bases and J lost 1; bases outside the gene matches: 6. Germline CDR1 is SGHTA and CDR2 is FQGNSA. CDR3 loop: CASSLRWDRVSYEQYF. CDR3 bases: TGTGCCAGCAGCTTACGGTGGGACAGGGTTTCCTACGAGCAGTACTTC. Full variable domain (missing parts from reference TRBV7-2 and TRBJ2-7): GAGVSQSPSNKVTEKGKDVELRCDPISGHTALYWYRQSLGQGLEFLIYFQGNSAPDKSGLPSDRFSAERTGGSVSTLTIQRTQQEDSAVYLCASSLRWDRVSYEQYFGPGTRLTVT.

This clone has more than one count but fewer than ten. The rearrangement uses TRBV4-2 and TRBJ2-7; 11 bases are a match to TRBD2. CDR3 size: 16 residues. The junction had 7 bases not matched to a gene; V was cut back by 3 bases and J by 3 bases. Germline V gene sequence: CDR1 LGHNA, CDR2 YNFKEQ. The CDR3 reads CASSQELAGANYEQYF. In DNA, the CDR3 is TGTGCCAGCAGCCAGGAACTAGCGGGGGCAAACTACGAGCAGTACTTC.

The chain links TRBV7-9 to TRBJ1-5, with D perhaps matching TRBD1 (5 bases). V lost 5 bases, J lost 1 base, and 6 bases lay in between. The germline V gene has CDR1 SEHNR and CDR2 FQNEAQ (reference sequence). The CDR3 covers 13 residues. CDR3 in amino acids: CASSGQSNQPQHF. The CDR3, as DNA: TGTGCCAGCAGCGGACAAAGCAATCAGCCCCAGCATTTT. The full variable domain, its missing parts supplied by reference TRBV7-9 and TRBJ1-5, is DTGVSQNPRHKITKRGQNVTFRCDPISEHNRLYWYRQTLGQGPEFLTYFQNEAQLEKSRLLSDRFSAERPKGSFSTLEIQRTEQGDSAMYLCASSGQSNQPQHFGDGTRLSIL.